Listed here are 11 T cell receptor beta chains from one sample, sequenced in a study of T cell clones after liver transplantation. Measured with immunoSEQ multiplex PCR; TCRdb has only the in-frame clones, and not every one. Among approximately 10,000 clones listed, 70% to 75% were seen once. The sample consisted of CD4+ T cells from blood, taken approximately 30 months after liver transplant. The receptors stem from a human patient who received a liver transplant. Some T cells may have come from the graft donor.

V gene TRBV10-3 combines with J gene TRBJ2-1; D gene unclear. This CDR3 comprises 9 residues. Per germline, CDR1 ENHRY and CDR2 SYGVKD. Trimming pared 9 bases from V and 9 bases from J, leaving 6 bases between. Here the CDR3 reads CAIGLEQFF. The CDR3 DNA sequence: TGTGCCATAGGTCTTGAGCAGTTCTTC.

As concerns this clone: A read error may produce the germline difference seen at one junction end. The chain uses TRBV7-7 and TRBJ2-5; D is possibly TRBD1 or TRBD2 (6 bases each). CDR3 size: 15 residues. Germline loops: CDR1 SSHAT, CDR2 FNYEAQ (reference sequence). The CDR3 spells CASSHLLGGDETQYF. The CDR3 DNA reads as TGTGCTAGCAGCCATCTTTTGGGGGGCGACGAGACCCAGTACTTC.

The genes are TRBV2 and TRBJ2-3; 11 bases align to TRBD2. This CDR3 is 16 amino acids long. Germline CDR1 reads SNHLY; CDR2 reads FYNNEI. V shed 6 bases, J shed 4 bases, and the junction held 9 bases outside the gene matches. CDR3: CASRDLAGGRADTQYF. The CDR3, as DNA: TGTGCCAGCAGAGATCTAGCGGGGGGACGGGCAGATACGCAGTATTTT.

V gene TRBV13 combines with J gene TRBJ2-1, with a weak D call TRBD2 (6 bases). Per germline, CDR1 PRHDT and CDR2 FYEKMQ (reference sequence). The CDR3 is 15 residues long. Trimming took 0 bases from V and 2 from J, leaving 8 bases between them. The CDR3 region has the DNA TGTGCCAGCAGCTTAGGCGGGAGCACCTACAATGAGCAGTTCTTC. Protein: CASSLGGSTYNEQFF.

The CDR3 nucleotides read TGCGCCAGCAGCTTGGGCTGGGCGAATGAGCAGTTCTTC. Encoded protein: CASSLGWANEQFF. The rearrangement links TRBV5-1 to TRBJ2-1; the D is unclear. Trimming stripped 0 bases from V and 7 bases from J, with 8 bases between. The germline CDR1 and CDR2 sequences are SGHRS and YFSETQ. CDR3 length: 13 residues.

The genes are TRBV4-1 and TRBJ1-3; no clear D gene. V shed 2 bases and J shed 6 bases, with 11 bases lying between them. The V gene's germline CDR1 is MGHRA and CDR2 YSYEKL. This CDR3 has 14 amino acids. This CDR3 reads CASSQPRGENTIYF. The CDR3 region has the DNA TGCGCCAGCAGCCAACCACGAGGCGAAAACACCATATATTTT.

The rearrangement uses TRBV6-6 and TRBJ2-7; TRBD1 aligns across 7 bases. Unmatched junction bases numbered 14, after V lost 4 bases and J lost 5 bases. Germline values: CDR1 MNHNY, CDR2 SVGAGI (reference sequence). The CDR3 runs to 16 residues. The CDR3 protein is CASSSNRGSDIHEQYF. CDR3 nucleotides: TGTGCCAGCAGTTCGAACAGGGGCTCGGATATCCACGAGCAGTACTTC.

By proportion, this clone is medium-sized (0.01 to 0.1%). Other DNA sequences from this sample encode an identical CDR3 as well. The CDR3 loop reads CASSLLMNTEAFF. The CDR3 nucleotides are TGTGCCAGCAGTTTATTAATGAACACTGAAGCTTTCTTT. V is TRBV27 and J is TRBJ1-1; D remains unclear. Germline CDR1 is MNHEY and CDR2 is SMNVEV (reference sequence). V was clipped by 1 base and J by 0 bases, with 3 bases between them. There are 13 residues in the CDR3.

This chain links TRBV11-2 with TRBJ1-3; D unclear. Trimming shortened V by 7 bases and J by 0 bases, and 10 bases separated the two germline ends. Germline-derived CDR1 and CDR2 are SGHAT and FQNNGV. The CDR3 sequence is 14 residues long. The CDR3 coding sequence is TGTGCCAGCACCACTGCCATCTCTGGAAACACCATATATTTT. It encodes CASTTAISGNTIYF.

The chain recombines TRBV7-8 with TRBJ2-2; the match to TRBD1 covers 8 bases. V lost 2 bases to trimming and J lost 5 bases; unmatched junction nucleotides: 7. Germline loops: CDR1 SGHVS, CDR2 FQNEAQ. The CDR3 sequence is 16 residues long. CDR3 bases: TGTGCCAGCAGCTTACGGACAGGGAGATCGACCGGGGAGCTGTTTTTT. This codes for CASSLRTGRSTGELFF.

In this sample, this clone is large (0.1 to 1%). The V and J genes are TRBV4-2 and TRBJ2-5; 9 bases match TRBD2. The J segment lost 0 bases and the V segment lost 0 bases, leaving 14 bases of the junction unmatched. This CDR3 contains 20 residues. The germline gives CDR1 LGHNA, CDR2 YNFKEQ. Written as DNA, the CDR3 is TGTGCCAGCAGCCAAGAAGTAGGGGCTAGCGGGACCCATTACCAAGAGACCCAGTACTTC. It encodes CASSQEVGASGTHYQETQYF.